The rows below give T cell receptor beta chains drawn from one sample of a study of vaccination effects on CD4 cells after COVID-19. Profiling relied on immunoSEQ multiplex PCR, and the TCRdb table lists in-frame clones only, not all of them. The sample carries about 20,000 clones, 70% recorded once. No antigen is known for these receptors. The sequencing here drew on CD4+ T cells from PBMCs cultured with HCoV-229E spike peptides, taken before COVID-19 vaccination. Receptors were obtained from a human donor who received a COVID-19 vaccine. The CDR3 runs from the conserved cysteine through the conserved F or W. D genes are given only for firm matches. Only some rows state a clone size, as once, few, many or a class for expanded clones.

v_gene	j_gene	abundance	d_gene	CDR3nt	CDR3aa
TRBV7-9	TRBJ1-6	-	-	TGTGCCAGCAGCTTAGCGGGTTTAGTTCCCCTCCACTTT	CASSLAGLVPLHF
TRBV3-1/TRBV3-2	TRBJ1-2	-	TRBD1	TGTGCCAGCAGCCAAGATACGGGACAGCGCTATGGCTACACCTTC	CASSQDTGQRYGYTF
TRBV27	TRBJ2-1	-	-	TGTGCCAGCAGTCTCCGGGACACTGAGGATGAGCAGTTCTTC	CASSLRDTEDEQFF
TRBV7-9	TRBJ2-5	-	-	TGTGCCAGCAGCTTAGCAGGCGGCCAAGAGACCCAGTACTTC	CASSLAGGQETQYF
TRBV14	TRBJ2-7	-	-	TGTGCCAGCAGCCCGACCTGGACCTCCTACGAGCAGTACTTC	CASSPTWTSYEQYF
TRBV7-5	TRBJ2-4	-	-	TGTGCCAGAAGCTTAGCAACAGGGTCCAAAAACATTCAGTACTTC	CARSLATGSKNIQYF
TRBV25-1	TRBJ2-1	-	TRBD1	TGTGCCAGCAGTCCCGGGACAGGGGACAATGAGCAGTTCTTC	CASSPGTGDNEQFF
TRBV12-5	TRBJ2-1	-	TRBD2	TGTGCTAGTGGTTTGGTCATAACTAGCGATGAGCAGTTCTTC	CASGLVITSDEQFF
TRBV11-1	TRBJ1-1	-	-	TGTGCCAGCAGCTTACGCTCTTTACGCGATAACACTGAAGCTTTCTTT	CASSLRSLRDNTEAFF
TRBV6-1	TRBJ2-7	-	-	TGTGCCAGCAGCTCATGGGGAGGCTACGAGCAGTACTTC	CASSSWGGYEQYF
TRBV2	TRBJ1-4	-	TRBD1	TGTGCCAGCAGAGACAGGACAGGGCTTGAAAAACTGTTTTTT	CASRDRTGLEKLFF
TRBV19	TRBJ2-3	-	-	TGTGCCAGCCTAGAGGGGACACGAACCCCTAGCACAGATACGCAGTATTTT	CASLEGTRTPSTDTQYF
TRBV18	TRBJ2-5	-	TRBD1	TGTGCCAGCTCACCGGGACAGGGGGAGAAGACCCAGTACTTC	CASSPGQGEKTQYF
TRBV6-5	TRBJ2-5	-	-	TGTGCCAGCACCCCCCGACAGACAAGCTCGGCCCAGTACTTC	CASTPRQTSSAQYF
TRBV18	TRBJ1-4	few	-	TGTGCCAGCTCCCGAACGGGATACCCAACTAATGAAAAACTGTTTTTT	CASSRTGYPTNEKLFF
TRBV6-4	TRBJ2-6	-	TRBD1	TGTGCCAGCAGTGCCTCGGACAGGGAATCTGGGGCCAACGTCCTGACTTTC	CASSASDRESGANVLTF
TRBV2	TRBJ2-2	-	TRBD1	TGTGCCAGCTGCCGGGACAGGGGAACTTCGGGGGAGCTGTTTTTT	CASCRDRGTSGELFF
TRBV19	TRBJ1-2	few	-	TGTGCCAGTAGTATATTGTACATAGGACGCGACAAAGACTATGGCTACACCTTC	CASSILYIGRDKDYGYTF
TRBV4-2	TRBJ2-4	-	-	TGTGCCAGCAGCCAAGATTATGGTAACGGGCTAGCCAAAAACATTCAGTACTTC	CASSQDYGNGLAKNIQYF
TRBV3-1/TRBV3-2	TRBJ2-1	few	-	TGTGCCAGCAGCCAAGCCGGACAGTACAATGAGCAGTTCTTC	CASSQAGQYNEQFF
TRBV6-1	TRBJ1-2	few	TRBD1	TGTGCCAGCAGTGAAGGGACAGGGGGCGCCTATGGCTACACCTTC	CASSEGTGGAYGYTF
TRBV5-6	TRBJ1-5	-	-	TGTGCCAGCAGCTTGGGCGCGGGCAATCAGCCCCAGCATTTT	CASSLGAGNQPQHF
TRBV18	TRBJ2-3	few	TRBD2	TGTGCCAGCTCATCCGGGACTAGCGGGAGCGGGACAGATACGCAGTATTTT	CASSSGTSGSGTDTQYF
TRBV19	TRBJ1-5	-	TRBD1	TGTGCCAGTAGCAGGGACAGGGGGTTTGTTCAGCCCCAGCATTTT	CASSRDRGFVQPQHF
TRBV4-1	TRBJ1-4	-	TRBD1	TGCGCCAGCAGCCCAGGGACAGTCTCTAATGAAAAACTGTTTTTT	CASSPGTVSNEKLFF
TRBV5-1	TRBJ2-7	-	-	TGCGCCAGCAGCTTTTCCGGACAGACCTCCTACGAGCAGTACTTC	CASSFSGQTSYEQYF
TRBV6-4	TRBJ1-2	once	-	TGTGCCACGTTCGATAACTATGGCTACACCTTC	CATFDNYGYTF
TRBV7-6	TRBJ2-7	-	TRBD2	TGTGCCAGCAGCATTAGGCAGGGAGGGTACTACGAGCAGTACTTC	CASSIRQGGYYEQYF
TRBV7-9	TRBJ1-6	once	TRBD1	TGTGCCAGCAGCCCGTCGGACAGGGGGTCTTCACCCCTCCACTTT	CASSPSDRGSSPLHF
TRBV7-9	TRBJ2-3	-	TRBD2	TGTGCCAGCAGCTTAGAGGGGACTAGCGCACACACAGATACGCAGTATTTT	CASSLEGTSAHTDTQYF